One sample yielded the 8 T cell receptor beta chains listed below, sequenced in a study of blood T cell repertoires in COVID-19 (dated by TCRdb to about 2020). Library method: the immunoSEQ multiplex PCR assay. The table comes from immuneACCESS by way of TCRdb, which keeps in-frame sequences with V and J called. Part of the clones is missing from these tables; in studies checked, under half for an unresolved V gene and the rest for unknown reasons. The sample table shows around 420,000 clones, and roughly 90% are seen once. The ten largest account for 2% to 2.5% of the sample. Sequenced material: PBMCs or T cells enriched from blood (not recorded which). These receptors were obtained from a middle-aged woman with acute COVID-19.

This clone has only one observation. V gene TRBV12-5 combines with J gene TRBJ1-1, with unresolved D. The CDR3 loop spans 13 amino acids. The V end was cut by 5 bases, the J end by 0 bases, with 7 bases between. Per germline, CDR1 LGHNT and CDR2 FRNRAP. The CDR3 is CASGPALNTEAFF. The CDR3 DNA reads as TGTGCTAGTGGTCCCGCGTTGAACACTGAAGCTTTCTTT.

This clone was detected only a few times. The chain couples TRBV7-2 to TRBJ2-2; TRBD2 is a possible D gene (6 bases). Between the trimmed V and J ends, which lost 1 base and 8 bases, there was a span of 8 bases. Germline values: CDR1 SGHTA, CDR2 FQGNSA. The CDR3 length is 13 residues. DNA for the CDR3: TGTGCCAGCAGCTTAGAGGGAGGTGGGGAGCTGTTTTTT. Protein product: CASSLEGGGELFF.

This sequence joins TRBV5-1 and TRBJ2-1; TRBD1 agrees at 7 bases. V lost 4 bases and J lost 6; bases outside the gene matches: 7. From germline, CDR1 is SGHRS and CDR2 YFSETQ. This CDR3 spans 14 amino acids. The CDR3 protein is CASSPQTGANEQFF. CDR3 in DNA: TGCGCCAGCAGCCCACAAACAGGGGCCAATGAGCAGTTCTTC.

This sequence joins TRBV9 and TRBJ1-5; 7 positions agree with TRBD1. Germline V CDR1 and CDR2: SGDLS, YYNGEE. The CDR3 consists of 13 residues. Trimming removed 4 bases from V and 7 bases from J; junction bases left unmatched: 5. CDR3 sequence reads: CASSTGDRQPQHF. CDR3 nucleotide sequence: TGTGCCAGCAGCACAGGGGATAGGCAGCCCCAGCATTTT.

The chain employs TRBV2 and TRBJ2-5; 11 bases agree with TRBD1. Germline lookup yields CDR1 SNHLY and CDR2 FYNNEI. The ends lost 3 bases at V and 4 bases at J; junction bases unmatched: 1. This CDR3 has 14 amino acids. This CDR3 reads CASSEDRGRETQYF. The DNA of the CDR3 is TGTGCCAGCAGTGAGGACAGGGGGCGAGAGACCCAGTACTTC.

This clone has just a few counts. The chain uses TRBV27 and TRBJ2-3; D ambiguous. Germline loops: CDR1 MNHEY, CDR2 SMNVEV (reference sequence). V shed 6 bases and J shed 2 bases, with 9 bases lying between them. The CDR3 runs 13 residues. This CDR3 is CASSRVYTDTQYF. CDR3 nucleotides: TGTGCCAGCAGCCGTGTGTACACAGATACGCAGTATTTT.

This chain uses TRBV15 with TRBJ1-2; D gene ambiguous. The V end was cut by 2 bases, the J end by 4 bases, with 11 bases between. Per the germline V gene, CDR1 is LNHNV and CDR2 is YYDKDF (reference sequence). The CDR3 contains 14 residues. The CDR3 bases are TGTGCCACCAGCAGACCCGATTACAGCTATGGCTACACCTTC. Translating gives CATSRPDYSYGYTF.

In its sample, this clone was seen a few times. The genes are TRBV6-4 and TRBJ2-1, with 7 positions matching TRBD1. The CDR3 has 13 amino acids. J gave up 9 bases and V 5 bases, and 7 bases lay outside the gene matches. Per the germline V gene, CDR1 is MRHNA and CDR2 is SNTAGT. The CDR3 here is CASSKTGSGEQFF. The DNA of the CDR3 is TGTGCCAGCAGTAAGACAGGGTCGGGTGAGCAGTTCTTC.